This is a list of T cell receptor beta chains from one sample in a study of blood T cells in healthy people across ages. Each CDR3 protein is one row after TCRdb ran MiXCR on the 5' RACE reads. Of about 1.4 million distinct CDR3 sequences listed, roughly 64% were seen once; the top ten hold 5% to 7%. The material sequenced was blood. All receptors derive from a man between 18 and 35 years old in good health. CDR3s include the opening cysteine and the closing phenylalanine or tryptophan. Fields, in order: J gene, V gene, D gene, clone size, CDR3 DNA, CDR3 protein. A D gene is named only where the DNA matches it firmly. Not all rows give a size; the values are once, few, many and, for expanded clones, a class.

TRBJ1-1,TRBV21-1,NA,NA,TGTGCCAGCAGCGGAGGCTTAAAACAGGCTACCCCCTATGGGGGAGCTTTCTTT,CASSGGLKQATPYGGAFF
TRBJ2-3,TRBV6-5,TRBD2,NA,TGTGCCAGCAGTTACTCGAATATAGCGGGGACAGATACGCAGTATTTT,CASSYSNIAGTDTQYF
TRBJ2-7,TRBV14,NA,NA,TGTGCCAGCAGCCATACTCAGGGTCCCACCTACGAGCAGTACTTC,CASSHTQGPTYEQYF
TRBJ2-7,TRBV7-8,NA,few,TGTGCCAGCAGCTTACTGGGGTTGAGCTCCTACGAGCAGTACTTC,CASSLLGLSSYEQYF
TRBJ1-4,TRBV6-2/TRBV6-3,NA,NA,TGTGCCAGCACCATGGATATGGGAATGAATGAAAAACTGTTTTTT,CASTMDMGMNEKLFF
TRBJ2-1,TRBV5-1,TRBD2,NA,TGCGCCAGCAGCATGACTAGCGGGAGGCCCAATGAGCAGTTCTTC,CASSMTSGRPNEQFF
TRBJ2-3,TRBV6-5,TRBD2,many,TGTGCCAGCAGTTATCCTAGCGGAGCGGGTACGCAGTATTTT,CASSYPSGAGTQYF
TRBJ2-6,TRBV29-1,NA,NA,TGCAGCGTTGAAGCAGGGACTGGGGCCAACGTCCTGACTTTC,CSVEAGTGANVLTF
TRBJ2-7,TRBV4-1,TRBD1,once,TGCGCCAGCAGCCGAATAAGGACAGGGTATAACGAGCAGTACTTC,CASSRIRTGYNEQYF
TRBJ2-5,TRBV4-2,TRBD1,NA,TGTGCCAGCAGCCTCTCAGACAGGGCCCAAGAGACCCAGTACTTC,CASSLSDRAQETQYF
TRBJ1-5,TRBV10-3,NA,few,TGTGCCATCAGTGACCAGGGCAATCAGCCCCAGCATTTT,CAISDQGNQPQHF
TRBJ1-1,TRBV6-1,NA,NA,TGTGCCAGCATTGGGAAGGGGGGCTGGAACACTGAAGCTTTCTTT,CASIGKGGWNTEAFF
TRBJ1-6,TRBV6-2/TRBV6-3,NA,NA,TGTGCCAGCAGTTACTCCGCAGAGAGGAGAAATTCACCCCTCCACTTT,CASSYSAERRNSPLHF
TRBJ2-1,TRBV20-1,NA,NA,TGCAGTGTCACGACTATTGATGAGCAGTTCTTC,CSVTTIDEQFF
TRBJ2-7,TRBV20-1,TRBD2,NA,TGCAGTGCTAGACTTCCCCTCGTCGGGCGGGAGCAATACGAGCAGTACTTC,CSARLPLVGREQYEQYF
TRBJ2-1,TRBV18,NA,few,TGTGCCAGCTCACCCCCCTTCCAGGGCTCAATCAGCTCCTACAATGAGCAGTTCTTC,CASSPPFQGSISSYNEQFF
TRBJ1-4,TRBV29-1,TRBD1,many,TGCAGCGTCCTGAGACAGGGAAGTAGTCGAGCTAATGAAAAACTGTTTTTT,CSVLRQGSSRANEKLFF
TRBJ2-5,TRBV20-1,NA,NA,TGCAGTGCTAGGGACAGACTGTACCAAGAGACCCAGTACTTC,CSARDRLYQETQYF
TRBJ2-7,TRBV7-6,TRBD1,NA,TGTGCCAGCAATAAACAGGGGGCAGACGAGCAGTACTTC,CASNKQGADEQYF
TRBJ1-1,TRBV27,NA,NA,TGTGCCAGCAGTGCATCCAGGTTCACTGAAGCTTTCTTT,CASSASRFTEAFF
TRBJ1-1,TRBV7-2,NA,NA,TGTGCCAGCAGCCTAACACGTACGAACACTGAAGCTTTCTTT,CASSLTRTNTEAFF
TRBJ1-1,TRBV18,NA,NA,TGTGCCAGCTCACCACCCCGGGGTGCGGCTGAAGCTTTCTTT,CASSPPRGAAEAFF
TRBJ2-5,TRBV20-1,NA,NA,TGCAGTGCTAAAGACCTCAAGGGGGTCATAGAGACCCAGTACTTC,CSAKDLKGVIETQYF
TRBJ1-1,TRBV15,NA,NA,TGTGCCACCAGCAGAGGCAGCCCTGAAGCTTTCTTT,CATSRGSPEAFF
TRBJ2-1,TRBV24-1,TRBD1,NA,TGTGCCACCAGGAACAGGGGGATGGTAAAAAATGAGCAGTTCTTC,CATRNRGMVKNEQFF
TRBJ2-2,TRBV7-2,NA,NA,TGTGCCAGCAGCCTTGATGGCAGTCACACCGGGGAGCTGTTTTTT,CASSLDGSHTGELFF
TRBJ2-1,TRBV4-3,NA,NA,TGCGCCAGCAGCCACATATCGGATGGCCGCAATGAGCAGTTCTTC,CASSHISDGRNEQFF
TRBJ2-2,TRBV4-3,NA,NA,TGCGCCAGCAGCCAGGGTACCTTAGAGGCCGGGGAGCTGTTTTTT,CASSQGTLEAGELFF
TRBJ2-7,TRBV27,NA,NA,TGTGCCAGCAGTTTTTGGCGGGACAGCAGATACGAGCAGTACTTC,CASSFWRDSRYEQYF
TRBJ2-7,TRBV28,NA,few,TGTGCCAGCAGTTTATTAAAGGCGGTTTTTGAGCGGTACTTC,CASSLLKAVFERYF
TRBJ2-1,TRBV20-1,NA,NA,TGCAGTGCTTTTAAGGGCGGGGTTAACGTACGCAATGAGCAGTTCTTC,CSAFKGGVNVRNEQFF
TRBJ2-5,TRBV12-3/TRBV12-4,NA,NA,TGTGCCAGCAGTTTAGCGTGGGGGGGCCGCGAGACCCAGTACTTC,CASSLAWGGRETQYF
TRBJ2-1,TRBV7-2,TRBD1,NA,TGTGCCAGCAGCTTAGCGCCGGGACAGGGTGTGGAGCAGTTCTTC,CASSLAPGQGVEQFF
TRBJ1-2,TRBV7-9,NA,few,TGTGCCAGCAGCCCGGGCGCCAGGGATGGCTACACCTTC,CASSPGARDGYTF
TRBJ2-6,TRBV5-1,NA,NA,TGCGCCAGCAGCGTCCCGGAGGGGGCCCCTCTCTCTGGGGCCAACGTCCTGACTTTC,CASSVPEGAPLSGANVLTF
TRBJ1-2,TRBV6-6,NA,NA,TGTGCCAGCAGTTACAGCCGGGTCGGGGGCTACACCTTC,CASSYSRVGGYTF
TRBJ2-1,TRBV5-5,TRBD2,NA,TGTGCCAGCAGCTTTGTGGCTAGCGGGCGCAATGAGCAGTTCTTC,CASSFVASGRNEQFF
TRBJ1-5,TRBV10-3,TRBD1,NA,TGTGCCATCAGGGGACAGGGGCAACAGCCCCAGCATTTT,CAIRGQGQQPQHF
TRBJ2-1,TRBV7-6,NA,NA,TGTGCCAGCAGCTCCGTCAGCGGGCGGAGCTCCTACAATGAGCAGTTCTTC,CASSSVSGRSSYNEQFF
TRBJ2-7,TRBV20-1,TRBD2,NA,TGCAGTGCCCCAGTGAAGCGGGGGGGCTCCTACGAGCAGTACTTC,CSAPVKRGGSYEQYF
TRBJ2-5,TRBV6-1,NA,NA,TGTGCCAGCAGTGAAGGTTGGGTTCACCAAGAGACCCAGTACTTC,CASSEGWVHQETQYF
TRBJ2-1,TRBV12-3/TRBV12-4,NA,once,TGTGCCAGCAGACTACAGGACGGCTACAATGAGCAGTTCTTC,CASRLQDGYNEQFF